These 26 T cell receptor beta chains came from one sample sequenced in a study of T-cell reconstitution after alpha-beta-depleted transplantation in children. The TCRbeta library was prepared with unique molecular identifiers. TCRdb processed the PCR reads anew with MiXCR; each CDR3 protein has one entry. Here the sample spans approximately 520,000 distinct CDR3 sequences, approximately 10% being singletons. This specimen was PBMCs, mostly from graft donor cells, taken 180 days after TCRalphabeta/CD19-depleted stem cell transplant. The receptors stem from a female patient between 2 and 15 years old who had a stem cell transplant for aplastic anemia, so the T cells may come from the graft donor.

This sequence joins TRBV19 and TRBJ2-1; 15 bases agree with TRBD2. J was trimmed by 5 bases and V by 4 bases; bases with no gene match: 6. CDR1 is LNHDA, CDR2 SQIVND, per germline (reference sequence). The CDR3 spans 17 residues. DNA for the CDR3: TGTGCCAGTAGTACGGGACTAGCGGGAGGAGGCAACAATGAGCAGTTCTTC. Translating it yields CASSTGLAGGGNNEQFF.

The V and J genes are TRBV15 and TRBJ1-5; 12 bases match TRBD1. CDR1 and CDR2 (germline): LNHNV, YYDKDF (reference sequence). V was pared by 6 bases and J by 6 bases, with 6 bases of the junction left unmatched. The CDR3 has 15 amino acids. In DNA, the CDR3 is TGTGCCACCAGGGGGGACAGGGGGCTGAGTCAGCCCCAGCATTTT. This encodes CATRGDRGLSQPQHF.

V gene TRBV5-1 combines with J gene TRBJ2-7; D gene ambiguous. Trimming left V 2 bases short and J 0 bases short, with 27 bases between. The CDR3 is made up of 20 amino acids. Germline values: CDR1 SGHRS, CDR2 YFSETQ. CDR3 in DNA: TGCGCCAGCAGCTTTGAACCCGTATCCAAGACGGCGCCTAGCTCCTACGAGCAGTACGTC. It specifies CASSFEPVSKTAPSSYEQYV.

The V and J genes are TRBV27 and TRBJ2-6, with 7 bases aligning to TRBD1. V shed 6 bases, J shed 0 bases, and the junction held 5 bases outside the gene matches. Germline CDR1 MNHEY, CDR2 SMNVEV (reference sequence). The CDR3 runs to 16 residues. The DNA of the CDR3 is TGTGCCAGCAGAGGAGACAGGGTCTCTGGGGCCAACGTCCTGACTTTC. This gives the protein CASRGDRVSGANVLTF.

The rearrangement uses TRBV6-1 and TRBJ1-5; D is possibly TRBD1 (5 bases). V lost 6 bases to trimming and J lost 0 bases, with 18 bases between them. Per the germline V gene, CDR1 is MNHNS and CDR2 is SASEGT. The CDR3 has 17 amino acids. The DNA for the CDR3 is TGTGCCAGCAGAAAACGGGACGGGGACCTTAGCAATCAGCCCCAGCATTTT. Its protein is CASRKRDGDLSNQPQHF.

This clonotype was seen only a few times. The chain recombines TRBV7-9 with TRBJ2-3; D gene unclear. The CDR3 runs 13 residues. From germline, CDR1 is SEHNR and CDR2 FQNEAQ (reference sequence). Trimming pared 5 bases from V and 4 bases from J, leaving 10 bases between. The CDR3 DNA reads TGTGCCAGCAGCCTGAGCTACGCAGATACGCAGTATTTT. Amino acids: CASSLSYADTQYF.

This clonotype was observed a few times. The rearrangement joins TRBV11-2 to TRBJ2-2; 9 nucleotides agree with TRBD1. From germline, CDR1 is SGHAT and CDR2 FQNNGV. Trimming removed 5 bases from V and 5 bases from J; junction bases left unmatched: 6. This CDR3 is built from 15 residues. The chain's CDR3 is CASSQRDRVTGELFF. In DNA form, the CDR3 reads TGTGCCAGCAGCCAACGGGACAGGGTTACCGGGGAGCTGTTTTTT.

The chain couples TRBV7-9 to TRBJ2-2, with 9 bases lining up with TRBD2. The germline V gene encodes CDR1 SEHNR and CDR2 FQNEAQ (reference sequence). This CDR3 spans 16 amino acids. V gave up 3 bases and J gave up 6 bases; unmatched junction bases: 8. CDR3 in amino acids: CASSFTGTSTAGELFF. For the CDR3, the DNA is TGTGCCAGCAGCTTCACCGGGACTAGCACGGCCGGGGAGCTGTTTTTT.

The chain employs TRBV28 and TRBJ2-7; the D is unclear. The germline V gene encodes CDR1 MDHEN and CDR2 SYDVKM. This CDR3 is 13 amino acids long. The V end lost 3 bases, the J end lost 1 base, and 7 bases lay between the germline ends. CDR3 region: CASSFRVSYEQYF. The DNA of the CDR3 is TGTGCCAGCAGTTTTCGGGTATCCTACGAGCAGTACTTC.

The chain's CDR3 is CATSIAGFEAFF. The CDR3, as DNA: TGTGCCACCAGCATTGCAGGGTTTGAAGCTTTCTTT. The chain combines TRBV15 with TRBJ1-1, with D tentatively TRBD1 (5 bases). V dropped 4 bases and J dropped 7 bases, with 10 bases sitting between them. The germline gives CDR1 LNHNV, CDR2 YYDKDF (reference sequence). The CDR3 sequence is 12 residues long.

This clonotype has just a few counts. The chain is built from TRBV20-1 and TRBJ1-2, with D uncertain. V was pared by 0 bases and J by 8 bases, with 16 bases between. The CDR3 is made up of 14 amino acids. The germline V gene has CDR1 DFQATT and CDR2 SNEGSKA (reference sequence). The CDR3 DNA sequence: TGCAGTGCTAGAGATAGAGCCTTCGAAGGGGGCTACACCTTC. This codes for CSARDRAFEGGYTF.

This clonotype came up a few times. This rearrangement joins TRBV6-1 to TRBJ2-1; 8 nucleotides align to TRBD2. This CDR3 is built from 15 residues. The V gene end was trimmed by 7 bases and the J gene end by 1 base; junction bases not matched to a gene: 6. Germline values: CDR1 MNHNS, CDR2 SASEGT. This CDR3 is CASTGRGGSYNEQFF. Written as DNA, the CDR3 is TGTGCCAGCACCGGCCGGGGGGGATCCTACAATGAGCAGTTCTTC.

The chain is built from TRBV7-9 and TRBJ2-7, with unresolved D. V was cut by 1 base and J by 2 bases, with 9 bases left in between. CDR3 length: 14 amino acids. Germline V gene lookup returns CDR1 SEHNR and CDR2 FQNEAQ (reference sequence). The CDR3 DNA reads TGTGCCAGCAGCTTAGAAGCCGTTCCCTACGAGCAGTACTTC. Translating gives CASSLEAVPYEQYF.

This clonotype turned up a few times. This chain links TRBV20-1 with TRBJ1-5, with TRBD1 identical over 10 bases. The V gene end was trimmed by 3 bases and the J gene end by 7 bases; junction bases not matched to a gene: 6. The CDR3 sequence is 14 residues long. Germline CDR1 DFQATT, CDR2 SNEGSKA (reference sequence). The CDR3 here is CSARGQGPVQPQHF. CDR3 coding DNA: TGCAGTGCTAGGGGACAGGGGCCGGTGCAGCCCCAGCATTTT.

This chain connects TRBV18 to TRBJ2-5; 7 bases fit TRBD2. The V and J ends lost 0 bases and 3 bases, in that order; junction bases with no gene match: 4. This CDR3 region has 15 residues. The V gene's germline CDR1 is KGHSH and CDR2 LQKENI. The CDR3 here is CASSPPRTREETQYF. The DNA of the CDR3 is TGTGCCAGCTCACCACCCCGGACTAGGGAAGAGACCCAGTACTTC.

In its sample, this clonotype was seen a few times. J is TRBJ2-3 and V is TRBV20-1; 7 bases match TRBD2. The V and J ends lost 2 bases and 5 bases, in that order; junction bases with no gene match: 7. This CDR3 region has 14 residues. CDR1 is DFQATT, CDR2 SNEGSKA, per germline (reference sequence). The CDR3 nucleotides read TGCAGTGCTAGAAGGGGCGGGAGTGGAGATACGCAGTATTTT. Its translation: CSARRGGSGDTQYF.

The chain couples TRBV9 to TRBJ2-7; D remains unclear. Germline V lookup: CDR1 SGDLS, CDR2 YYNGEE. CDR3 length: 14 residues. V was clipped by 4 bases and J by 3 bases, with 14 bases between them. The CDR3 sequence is CASSPSRVDYEQYF. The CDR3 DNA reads TGTGCCAGCAGCCCCTCCAGAGTGGACTACGAGCAGTACTTC. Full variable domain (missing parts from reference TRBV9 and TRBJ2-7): DSGVTQTPKHLITATGQRVTLRCSPRSGDLSVYWYQQSLDQGLQFLIQYYNGEERAKGNILERFSAQQFPDLHSELNLSSLELGDSALYFCASSPSRVDYEQYFGPGTRLTVT.

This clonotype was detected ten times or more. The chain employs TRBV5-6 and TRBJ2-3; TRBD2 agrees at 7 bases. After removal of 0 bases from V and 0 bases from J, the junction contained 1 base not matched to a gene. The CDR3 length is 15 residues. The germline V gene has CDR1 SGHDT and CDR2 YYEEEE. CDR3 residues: CASSLGGRSTDTQYF. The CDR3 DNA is TGTGCCAGCAGCTTGGGCGGGAGAAGCACAGATACGCAGTATTTT.

Written as DNA, the CDR3 is TGTGCCAGCAGACCGGGACAGGGGCACACTGAAGCTTTCTTT. It encodes CASRPGQGHTEAFF. The rearrangement joins TRBV12-3 or TRBV12-4 to TRBJ1-1, with 10 bases identical to TRBD1. The CDR3 is 14 residues long. The junction had 4 bases not matched to a gene; V was cut back by 6 bases and J by 3 bases.

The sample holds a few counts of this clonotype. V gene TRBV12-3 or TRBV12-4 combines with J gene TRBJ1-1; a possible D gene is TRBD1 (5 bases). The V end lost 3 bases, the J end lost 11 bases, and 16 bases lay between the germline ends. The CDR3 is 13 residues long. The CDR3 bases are TGTGCCAGCAGTTTGCTGCGAGGGGCGAGGGCTTTCTTT. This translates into CASSLLRGARAFF.

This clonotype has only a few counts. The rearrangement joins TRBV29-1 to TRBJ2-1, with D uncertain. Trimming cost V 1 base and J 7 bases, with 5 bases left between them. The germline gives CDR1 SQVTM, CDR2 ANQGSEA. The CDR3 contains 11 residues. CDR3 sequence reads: CSVEGSNEQFF. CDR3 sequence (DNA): TGCAGCGTTGAAGGGAGTAATGAGCAGTTCTTC.

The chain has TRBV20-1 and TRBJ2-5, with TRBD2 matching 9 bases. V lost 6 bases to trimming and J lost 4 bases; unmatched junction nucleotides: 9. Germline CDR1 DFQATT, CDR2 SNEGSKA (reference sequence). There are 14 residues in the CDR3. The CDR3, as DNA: TGCAGTGCAGAAACGGGACTAGCCAGAGAGACCCAGTACTTC. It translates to CSAETGLARETQYF.

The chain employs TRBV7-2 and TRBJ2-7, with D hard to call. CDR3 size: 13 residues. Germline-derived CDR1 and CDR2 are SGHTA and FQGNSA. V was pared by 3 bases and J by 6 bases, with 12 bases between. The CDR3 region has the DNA TGTGCCAGCAGCTTCGACTTCCCGGGCGAGCAGTACTTC. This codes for CASSFDFPGEQYF.

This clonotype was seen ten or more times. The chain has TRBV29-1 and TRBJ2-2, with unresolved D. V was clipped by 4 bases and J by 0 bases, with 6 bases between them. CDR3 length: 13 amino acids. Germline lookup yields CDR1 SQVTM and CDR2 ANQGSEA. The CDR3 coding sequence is TGCAGCGTTGGGATGACGAACACCGGGGAGCTGTTTTTT. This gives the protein CSVGMTNTGELFF.

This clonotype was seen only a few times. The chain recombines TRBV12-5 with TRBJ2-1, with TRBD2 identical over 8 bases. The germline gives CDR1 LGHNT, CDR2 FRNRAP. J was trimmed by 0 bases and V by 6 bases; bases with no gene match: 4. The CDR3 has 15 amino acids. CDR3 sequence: CASGIAGLSYNEQFF. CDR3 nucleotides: TGTGCTAGTGGCATAGCGGGACTCTCCTACAATGAGCAGTTCTTC. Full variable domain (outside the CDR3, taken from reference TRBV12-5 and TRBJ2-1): DARVTQTPRHKVTEMGQEVTMRCQPILGHNTVFWYRQTMMQGLELLAYFRNRAPLDDSGMPKDRFSAEMPDATLATLKIQPSEPRDSAVYFCASGIAGLSYNEQFFGPGTRLTVL.

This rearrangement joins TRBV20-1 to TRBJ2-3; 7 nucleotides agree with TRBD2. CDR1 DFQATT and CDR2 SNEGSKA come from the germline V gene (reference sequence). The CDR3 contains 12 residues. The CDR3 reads CGGGASRDTQYF. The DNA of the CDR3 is TGCGGGGGAGGGGCATCGCGGGATACGCAGTATTTT.